The 12 T cell receptor beta chains below were found in one sample sequenced in a study of CD8 T cells in Susac syndrome. RNA was extracted with the RNeasy kit, and a quantity of about 0.45 to 1 ug was reverse transcribed using random hexamers. MiXCR, run by TCRdb on the immunoSEQ multiplex PCR reads, gives a single entry per CDR3 protein. The sample gives 100,000 to 150,000 distinct CDR3 sequences, around 80% of which show up once; roughly 0.5% is in the top ten. Sequenced sample: CD8+ T cells from PBMCs. The receptor source for this set is a human donor with multiple sclerosis.

This sequence joins TRBV15 and TRBJ2-6, with D tentatively TRBD1 (5 bases). Germline loops: CDR1 LNHNV, CDR2 YYDKDF (reference sequence). The CDR3 spans 15 residues. V was shortened by 4 bases and J by 2 bases, with 9 bases between the two germline ends. CDR3 sequence (DNA): TGTGCCACCAGCATCCCAGGGACTGGGGCCAACGTCCTGACTTTC. It is translated as CATSIPGTGANVLTF.

The chain carries TRBV27 and TRBJ2-7, with D hard to call. This CDR3 comprises 12 residues. With 5 bases removed from V and 6 bases from J, the gap between germline ends came to 11 bases. Per the germline V gene, CDR1 is MNHEY and CDR2 is SMNVEV (reference sequence). The CDR3 region is CASSVPKGEQYF. The CDR3 DNA reads as TGTGCCAGCAGTGTGCCGAAAGGCGAGCAGTACTTC.

The chain has TRBV7-9 and TRBJ2-2, with 9 bases aligning to TRBD1. Germline V gives CDR1 SEHNR, CDR2 FQNEAQ (reference sequence). The CDR3 sequence is 16 residues long. V shed 0 bases and J 6 bases; nucleotides not matched to a gene: 5. The CDR3 is CASSLAGTGMAGELFF. As DNA, the CDR3 is TGTGCCAGCAGCTTAGCTGGGACAGGGATGGCCGGGGAGCTGTTTTTT.

The V call is TRBV6-2 or TRBV6-3, the J call TRBJ2-1, with TRBD2 identical over 8 bases. V was clipped by 5 bases and J by 4 bases; unmatched bases: 7. The CDR3 covers 15 residues. Germline CDR1 MNHEY, CDR2 SVGEGT. CDR3 DNA: TGTGCCAGCAGTACGGCGGGGGGACTGTACAATGAGCAGTTCTTC. Amino acids: CASSTAGGLYNEQFF.

V and J are TRBV30 and TRBJ1-2; D unresolved. V was pared by 5 bases and J by 2 bases, with 15 bases between. This CDR3 comprises 14 residues. The germline CDR1 and CDR2 sequences are GTSNPN and SVGIG (reference sequence). In DNA form, the CDR3 reads TGTGCCTGGGACGACGGTAGACCCAACTATGGCTACACCTTC. It yields the protein CAWDDGRPNYGYTF. Drawing the rest from reference TRBV30 and TRBJ1-2, the complete variable domain is SQTIHQWPATLVQPVGSPLSLECTVEGTSNPNLYWYRQAAGRGLQLLFYSVGIGQISSEVPQNLSASRPQDRQFILSSKKLLLSDSGFYLCAWDDGRPNYGYTFGSGTRLTVV.

This sequence joins TRBV29-1 and TRBJ1-3; 8 nucleotides align to TRBD1. The CDR3 is made up of 14 amino acids. With 6 bases clipped from V and 4 bases from J, the junction kept 8 bases outside the gene matches. Per the germline V gene, CDR1 is SQVTM and CDR2 is ANQGSEA. The CDR3 sequence: CSVLTGAYGNTIYF. DNA of the CDR3: TGCAGCGTCCTGACAGGGGCGTACGGAAACACCATATATTTT.

The chain has TRBV30 and TRBJ1-5, with D perhaps TRBD1 (6 bases). CDR1 is GTSNPN and CDR2 is SVGIG in the germline V gene (reference sequence). Trimming stripped 2 bases from V and 0 bases from J, with 11 bases between. The CDR3 covers 15 residues. The CDR3: CAWSTQDSSNQPQHF. In DNA, the CDR3 is TGTGCCTGGAGTACCCAGGACAGTAGCAATCAGCCCCAGCATTTT.

This clonotype has more than one count but fewer than ten. The rearrangement links TRBV4-2 to TRBJ1-2; D is possibly TRBD1 (5 bases). Trimming removed 6 bases from V and 4 bases from J, with 21 bases in between. There are 16 residues in the CDR3. Germline CDR1 is LGHNA and CDR2 is YNFKEQ. In DNA, the CDR3 is TGTGCCAGCAGTAAACTAGGGAAGACAGAGGGCTATGGCTACACCTTC. Translated, it gives CASSKLGKTEGYGYTF.

The genes are TRBV7-8 and TRBJ1-2; possibly TRBD1 for D (5 bases). V was shortened by 5 bases and J by 5 bases, with 18 bases between the two germline ends. CDR1 SGHVS and CDR2 FQNEAQ come from the germline V gene. The CDR3 sequence is 15 residues long. CDR3 coding DNA: TGTGCCAGCAGCCTAGTGGGGGACGGCCGATATGGCTACACCTTC. Its protein is CASSLVGDGRYGYTF.

This sequence joins TRBV12-3 or TRBV12-4 and TRBJ1-1, with a weak D call TRBD1 (6 bases). The V end lost 5 bases, the J end lost 3 bases, and 19 bases lay between the germline ends. The CDR3 is 16 residues long. The CDR3: CASSPDPGGLDTEAFF. CDR3 nucleotide sequence: TGTGCCAGCAGTCCAGATCCCGGGGGCTTGGACACTGAAGCTTTCTTT.

The chain couples TRBV30 to TRBJ1-1; D remains unclear. The CDR3 extends over 12 amino acids. Trimming removed 2 bases from V and 1 base from J, with 5 bases in between. CDR1 and CDR2 (germline): GTSNPN, SVGIG (reference sequence). The CDR3 DNA reads TGTGCCTGGAGTTGGTGGAACACTGAAGCTTTCTTT. Encoded protein: CAWSWWNTEAFF.

The chain recombines TRBV11-3 with TRBJ2-3, with 7 bases lining up with TRBD1. From germline, CDR1 is SGHNT and CDR2 YENEEA. The CDR3 totals 14 residues. Germline trimming cut 4 bases from V and 8 bases from J; bases unmatched to any gene: 9. The CDR3 loop reads CASSSRQGQVTQYF. CDR3 nucleotide sequence: TGTGCCAGCAGCTCCCGACAGGGCCAGGTTACGCAGTATTTT.